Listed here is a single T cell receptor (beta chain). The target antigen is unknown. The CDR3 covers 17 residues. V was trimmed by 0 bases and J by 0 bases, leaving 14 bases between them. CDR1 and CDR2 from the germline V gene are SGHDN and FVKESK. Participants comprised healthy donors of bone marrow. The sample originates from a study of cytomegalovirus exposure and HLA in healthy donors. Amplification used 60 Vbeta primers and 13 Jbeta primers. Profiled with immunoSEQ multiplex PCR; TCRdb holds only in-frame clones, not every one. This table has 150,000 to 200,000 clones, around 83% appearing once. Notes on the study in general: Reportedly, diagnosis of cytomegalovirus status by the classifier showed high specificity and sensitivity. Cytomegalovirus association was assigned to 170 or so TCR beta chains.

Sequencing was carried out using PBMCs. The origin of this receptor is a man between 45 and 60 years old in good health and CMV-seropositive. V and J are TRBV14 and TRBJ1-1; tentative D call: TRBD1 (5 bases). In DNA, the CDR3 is TGTGCCAGCAGCCAAGAAGGGGCAGCGAGAATGAACACTGAAGCTTTCTTT. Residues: CASSQEGAARMNTEAFF.